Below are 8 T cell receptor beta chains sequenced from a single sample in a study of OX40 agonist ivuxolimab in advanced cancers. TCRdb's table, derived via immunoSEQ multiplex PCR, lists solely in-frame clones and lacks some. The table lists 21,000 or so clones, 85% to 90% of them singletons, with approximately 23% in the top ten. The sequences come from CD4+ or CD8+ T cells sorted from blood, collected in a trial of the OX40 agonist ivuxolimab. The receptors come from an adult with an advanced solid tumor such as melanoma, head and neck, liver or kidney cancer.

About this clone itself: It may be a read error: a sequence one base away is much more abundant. The CDR3 here is CASRQYQDNMNTEAFF. Written as DNA, the CDR3 is TGTGCCAGCAGACAATACCAGGACAACATGAACACTGAAGCTTTCTTT. The chain uses TRBV5-8 and TRBJ1-1; D possibly corresponds to TRBD1 (5 bases). V lost 5 bases and J 0 bases, leaving 17 bases between the germline ends. The V gene's germline CDR1 is SGHTS and CDR2 YDEGEE. This CDR3 region has 16 residues.

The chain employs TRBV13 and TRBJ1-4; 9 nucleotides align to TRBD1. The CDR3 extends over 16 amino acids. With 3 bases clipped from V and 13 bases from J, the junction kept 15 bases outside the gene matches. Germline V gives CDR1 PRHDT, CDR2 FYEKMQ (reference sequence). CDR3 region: CASSFKPGQGTGGLFF. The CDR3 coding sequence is TGTGCCAGCAGCTTCAAACCGGGACAGGGAACCGGTGGACTGTTTTTT.

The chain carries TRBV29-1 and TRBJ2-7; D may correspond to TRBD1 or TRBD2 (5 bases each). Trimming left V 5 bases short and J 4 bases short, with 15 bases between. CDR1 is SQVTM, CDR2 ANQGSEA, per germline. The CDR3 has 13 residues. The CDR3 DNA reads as TGCAGCGTTTGGGACGGGCTCGGGTACGAGCAGTACTTC. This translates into CSVWDGLGYEQYF.

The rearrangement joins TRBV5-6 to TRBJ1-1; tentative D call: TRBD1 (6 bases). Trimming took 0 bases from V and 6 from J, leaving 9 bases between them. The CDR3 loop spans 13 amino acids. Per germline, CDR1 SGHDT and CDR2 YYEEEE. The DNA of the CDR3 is TGTGCCAGCAGCTTGGGGGGGCTGCCTGAAGCTTTCTTT. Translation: CASSLGGLPEAFF.

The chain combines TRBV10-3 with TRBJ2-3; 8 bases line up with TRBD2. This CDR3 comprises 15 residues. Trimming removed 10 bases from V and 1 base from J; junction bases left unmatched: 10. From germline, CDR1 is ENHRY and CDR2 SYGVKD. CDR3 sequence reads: CATRAGALGTDTQYF. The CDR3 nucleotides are TGTGCCACCCGAGCGGGGGCTCTCGGCACAGATACGCAGTATTTT.

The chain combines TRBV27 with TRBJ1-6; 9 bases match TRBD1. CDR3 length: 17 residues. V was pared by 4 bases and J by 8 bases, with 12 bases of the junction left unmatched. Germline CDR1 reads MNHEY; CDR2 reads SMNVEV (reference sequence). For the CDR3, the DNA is TGTGCCAGCAGTTCCCACCGGGACAGGGAAGCGCATTCACCCCTCCACTTT. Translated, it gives CASSSHRDREAHSPLHF.

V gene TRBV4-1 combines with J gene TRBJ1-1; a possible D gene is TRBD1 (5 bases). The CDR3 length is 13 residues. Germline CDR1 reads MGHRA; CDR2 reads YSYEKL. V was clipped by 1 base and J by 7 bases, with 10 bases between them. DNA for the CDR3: TGCGCCAGCAGCCAAGTGAAGGGGTTTGAAGCTTTCTTT. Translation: CASSQVKGFEAFF.

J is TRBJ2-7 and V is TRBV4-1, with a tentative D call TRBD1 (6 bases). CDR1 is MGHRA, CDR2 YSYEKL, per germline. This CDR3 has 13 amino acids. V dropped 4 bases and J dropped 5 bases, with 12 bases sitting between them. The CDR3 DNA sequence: TGCGCCAGCAGCCCTGGACAGTGGGACGAGCAGTACTTC. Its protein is CASSPGQWDEQYF.